The 10 T cell receptor beta chains below all came from one sample that was sequenced in a study of control samples from healthy donors and cancer patients. Measured with immunoSEQ multiplex PCR; TCRdb has only the in-frame clones, and not every one. This table lists roughly 200,000 clones. Sequencing input: blood. The receptor set was obtained from a woman in her 30s in good health.

The CDR3 region has the DNA TGTGCCAGCAGCTCGCCGGGGGGTCTCTACGAGCAGTACTTC. Protein product: CASSSPGGLYEQYF. V usage is TRBV14 and J usage is TRBJ2-7; TRBD2 matches at 7 bases. With 5 bases clipped from V and 3 bases from J, the junction kept 7 bases outside the gene matches. The length of the CDR3 is 14 residues. Per the germline V gene, CDR1 is SGHDN and CDR2 is FVKESK.

This rearrangement joins TRBV5-1 to TRBJ1-1, with D unclear. This CDR3 region has 13 residues. V was shortened by 2 bases and J by 2 bases, with 7 bases between the two germline ends. The germline CDR1 and CDR2 sequences are SGHRS and YFSETQ. The CDR3 sequence: CASSFNSNTEAFF. The CDR3 DNA sequence: TGCGCCAGCAGCTTTAACAGTAACACTGAAGCTTTCTTT.

The rearrangement joins TRBV7-2 to TRBJ2-7; TRBD1 might be the D (6 bases). The CDR3 sequence is 16 residues long. The germline gives CDR1 SGHTA, CDR2 FQGNSA. Trimming shortened V by 1 base and J by 5 bases, and 18 bases separated the two germline ends. The CDR3 is CASSLDRGSGIHEQYF. For the CDR3, the DNA is TGTGCCAGCAGCTTAGATAGGGGGTCAGGGATCCACGAGCAGTACTTC.

This CDR3 reads CASSQNSGDNSPLHF. CDR3 coding DNA: TGTGCCAGCAGCCAGAACTCCGGGGATAATTCACCCCTCCACTTT. V gene TRBV3-1 (or the pseudogene TRBV3-2) combines with J gene TRBJ1-6; D is unclear. V was pared by 3 bases and J by 5 bases, with 11 bases between. Germline V gene lookup returns CDR1 LGHDT and CDR2 YNNKEL (reference sequence). The CDR3 totals 15 residues.

The chain employs TRBV14 and TRBJ1-2; D is ambiguous. CDR3 size: 15 residues. CDR1 and CDR2 from the germline V gene are SGHDN and FVKESK. Deletions cut 0 bases from V and 4 bases from J, with 12 bases between. The CDR3 reads CASSQDFPAFYGYTF. The CDR3, as DNA: TGTGCCAGCAGCCAAGATTTCCCAGCTTTCTATGGCTACACCTTC.

This chain joins TRBV7-9 and TRBJ2-3, with no clear D. Germline CDR1 reads SEHNR; CDR2 reads FQNEAQ (reference sequence). V was cut by 5 bases and J by 6 bases, with 12 bases left in between. The CDR3 has 13 residues. The CDR3 DNA reads TGTGCCAGCAGCCCACGCACCGCTGATACGCAGTATTTT. Translation: CASSPRTADTQYF.

V usage is TRBV18 and J usage is TRBJ2-1, with D maybe TRBD2 (7 bases). Per germline, CDR1 KGHSH and CDR2 LQKENI. The CDR3 has 16 residues. Between the trimmed V and J ends, which lost 2 bases and 7 bases, there was a span of 18 bases. The chain's CDR3 is CASSPTFEGGYNEQFF. CDR3 in DNA: TGTGCCAGCTCACCAACATTCGAGGGGGGGTATAATGAGCAGTTCTTC.

For the CDR3, the DNA is TGCGCCAGCAGCCAAGATCGGACTAGCGGAGTTTACAATGAGCAGTTCTTC. This gives the protein CASSQDRTSGVYNEQFF. The V gene is TRBV4-1, the J gene TRBJ2-1, with TRBD2 matching 10 bases. This CDR3 region has 17 residues. The V gene's germline CDR1 is MGHRA and CDR2 YSYEKL. V dropped 0 bases and J dropped 4; count of bases not matched to a gene: 6.

The chain links TRBV10-3 to TRBJ1-6; 8 positions agree with TRBD1. This CDR3 contains 15 residues. Trimming at V came to 0 bases and at J to 9 bases, leaving 4 bases not matched to a gene. Germline CDR1 reads ENHRY; CDR2 reads SYGVKD. The CDR3 DNA follows: TGTGCCATCAGTGAGTCGAGGGACAGGATTTCACCCCTCCACTTT. This encodes CAISESRDRISPLHF.

For this clone: A junction boundary mismatches the germline segment, possibly from a read error. The rearrangement joins TRBV2 to TRBJ1-4, with D tentatively TRBD1 (5 bases). Germline-derived CDR1 and CDR2 are SNHLY and FYNNEI. This CDR3 has 13 amino acids. CDR3 region: CASTGQPERPPSF. In DNA, the CDR3 is TGTGCCAGCACAGGGCAACCGGAACGACCCCCTTCCTTT. The complete variable domain, with remaining parts taken from reference TRBV2 and TRBJ1-4, reads EPEVTQTPSHQVTQMGQEVILRCVPISNHLYFYWYRQILGQKVEFLVSFYNNEISEKSEIFDDQFSVERPDGSNFTLKIRSTKLEDSAMYFCASTGQPERPPSFGSGTQLSVL.